This TCR beta chain was captured in a study of T cells in Graves' hyperthyroidism and ophthalmopathy. Study results and limitations: Blood samples included most of the expanded thyroid clonotypes exceeding 0.001.

This clonotype has at least ten counts. Its antigen is not identified. Trimming left V 7 bases short and J 2 bases short, with 11 bases between. The CDR3 has 13 amino acids. Germline CDR1 is LNHDA and CDR2 is SQIVND (reference sequence). RNA transcripts were the template for amplifying TCR beta CDR3 regions. The TCR CDR3 first-round RT-PCR relied on the HTBI primer set. TCRdb analysed the multiplex PCR reads with MiXCR anew, one entry per CDR3 protein. The sample lists under 400,000 distinct CDR3 sequences; roughly 18% were seen once. The receptor was isolated from a woman between 50 and 59 years old with Graves' hyperthyroidism. The sequenced material came from blood. The chain is built from TRBV19 and TRBJ1-1, with D uncertain. As DNA, the CDR3 is TGTGCCAGTACCCCTAAGTTAAACACTGAAGCTTTCTTT. This encodes CASTPKLNTEAFF.